The 27 T cell receptor beta chains presented below share a single source sample, sequenced in a study of blood T cell repertoires in COVID-19. Clones were read by immunoSEQ multiplex PCR, and TCRdb kept only the in-frame ones, dropping some. The sample has a few hundred thousand clones, about 83% seen once; the top ten hold approximately 1.3%. Material: peripheral blood. The receptors originated from a woman between 45 and 60 years old with acute or convalescent COVID-19.

The rearrangement links TRBV6-6 to TRBJ2-3; 9 nucleotides agree with TRBD1. There are 14 residues in the CDR3. Unmatched junction bases numbered 5, after V lost 6 bases and J lost 4 bases. Germline V CDR1 and CDR2: MNHNY, SVGAGI (reference sequence). The CDR3 here is CASRIQGASDTQYF. CDR3 nucleotide sequence: TGTGCCAGCAGGATACAGGGGGCTTCAGATACGCAGTATTTT.

V usage is TRBV24-1 and J usage is TRBJ2-5, with D maybe TRBD2 (6 bases). V lost 7 bases and J 0 bases, leaving 14 bases between the germline ends. CDR1 KGHDR and CDR2 SFDVKD come from the germline V gene. There are 15 residues in the CDR3. DNA for the CDR3: TGTGCCACCAGCACCTTAGGAGGGAACCAAGAGACCCAGTACTTC. Amino acid sequence: CATSTLGGNQETQYF.

Concerning this clone: This specimen includes other DNA sequences encoding the same CDR3. V usage is TRBV6-1 and J usage is TRBJ2-7, with D maybe TRBD1 (5 bases). The germline gives CDR1 MNHNS, CDR2 SASEGT. The V gene lost 1 base and the J gene lost 2 bases, with 6 bases spanning the gap. CDR3 length: 13 amino acids. CDR3 bases: TGTGCCAGCAGTGAAGGACAGCCCTACGAGCAGTACGTC. This encodes CASSEGQPYEQYV.

The chain is built from TRBV5-1 and TRBJ1-4, with 11 bases matching TRBD1. There are 14 residues in the CDR3. Trimming at V came to 9 bases and at J to 3 bases, leaving 4 bases not matched to a gene. Germline CDR1 is SGHRS and CDR2 is YFSETQ. The CDR3 DNA is TGCGCCACCGGGACAGGGGGACCTAATGAAAAACTGTTTTTT. This translates into CATGTGGPNEKLFF.

This clone was detected once. V is TRBV18 and J is TRBJ1-1; 9 bases are shared with TRBD1. Germline values: CDR1 KGHSH, CDR2 LQKENI. This CDR3 is 15 amino acids long. With 3 bases clipped from V and 6 bases from J, the junction kept 8 bases outside the gene matches. The CDR3 DNA is TGTGCCAGCTCACCGGGACAGGGAGGGATGTCTGAAGCTTTCTTT. It specifies CASSPGQGGMSEAFF.

V gene TRBV30 combines with J gene TRBJ2-3; D possibly corresponds to TRBD2 (5 bases). V was clipped by 3 bases and J by 6 bases, with 10 bases between them. The CDR3 has 12 amino acids. The germline gives CDR1 GTSNPN, CDR2 SVGIG (reference sequence). CDR3 residues: CAWRGVIDTQYF. The CDR3 nucleotides are TGTGCCTGGAGGGGAGTTATCGATACGCAGTATTTT.

This chain joins TRBV6-5 and TRBJ1-2; a weak D match, TRBD1 (5 bases). Germline V CDR1 and CDR2: MNHEY, SVGAGI. The CDR3 runs to 12 residues. Trimming took off 8 bases at V and 8 bases at J, with 15 bases between the two ends. CDR3 amino acids: CASLGQGNGYTF. The CDR3 nucleotides are TGTGCCAGCCTCGGGCAGGGCAACGGCTACACCTTC.

The chain carries TRBV27 and TRBJ1-2; 9 bases map to TRBD1. Germline lookup yields CDR1 MNHEY and CDR2 SMNVEV (reference sequence). This CDR3 comprises 14 residues. The V gene end was trimmed by 4 bases and the J gene end by 4 bases; junction bases not matched to a gene: 4. The DNA for the CDR3 is TGTGCCAGCAGTTCCCCACAGGGGGCCTATGGCTACACCTTC. Its translation: CASSSPQGAYGYTF.

V usage is TRBV28 and J usage is TRBJ1-1, with D perhaps matching TRBD1 (6 bases). CDR1 is MDHEN and CDR2 is SYDVKM in the germline V gene. This CDR3 is built from 16 residues. Trimming removed 5 bases from V and 11 bases from J, with 27 bases in between. Here the CDR3 reads CASSLPPRQATEEAFF. In nucleotides, the CDR3 is TGTGCCAGCAGTCTCCCCCCGAGACAGGCCACGGAGGAGGCTTTCTTT.

V is TRBV7-9 and J is TRBJ2-1, with 8 bases matching TRBD2. V dropped 5 bases and J dropped 1; count of bases not matched to a gene: 4. CDR1 is SEHNR and CDR2 is FQNEAQ in the germline V gene (reference sequence). This CDR3 spans 15 amino acids. CDR3 sequence reads: CASSPAGASYNEQFF. As DNA, the CDR3 is TGTGCCAGCAGCCCAGCGGGAGCTTCCTACAATGAGCAGTTCTTC. Full variable domain (outside the CDR3, taken from reference TRBV7-9 and TRBJ2-1): DTGVSQNPRHKITKRGQNVTFRCDPISEHNRLYWYRQTLGQGPEFLTYFQNEAQLEKSRLLSDRFSAERPKGSFSTLEIQRTEQGDSAMYLCASSPAGASYNEQFFGPGTRLTVL.

The J gene is TRBJ1-2, the V gene TRBV19; a weak D match, TRBD1 (6 bases). V gave up 5 bases and J gave up 1 base, with 8 bases separating them. The germline V gene encodes CDR1 LNHDA and CDR2 SQIVND (reference sequence). This CDR3 comprises 13 residues. The CDR3 region has the DNA TGTGCCAGTAGTCCGACAGGTAACTATGGCTACACCTTC. Protein product: CASSPTGNYGYTF.

The chain has TRBV7-3 and TRBJ2-6; 9 positions agree with TRBD1. Germline CDR1 SGHTA, CDR2 FQGTGA. CDR3 length: 16 residues. V lost 4 bases, J lost 3 bases, and 4 bases stayed unmatched. CDR3 amino acids: CASSWGQGNGANVLTF. The DNA for the CDR3 is TGTGCCAGCAGCTGGGGACAGGGCAATGGGGCCAACGTCCTGACTTTC.

This sequence joins TRBV5-4 and TRBJ2-1, with 8 bases fitting TRBD1. Looked up from germline, CDR1 is SGHNT and CDR2 is YYREEE (reference sequence). CDR3 length: 17 amino acids. V lost 4 bases to trimming and J lost 3 bases; unmatched junction nucleotides: 12. CDR3 nucleotide sequence: TGTGCCAGCAGCACTGCTCGGACAGGGAATATCTACAATGAGCAGTTCTTC. Its protein product is CASSTARTGNIYNEQFF.

The chain has TRBV7-9 and TRBJ2-6, with D perhaps matching TRBD2 (7 bases). The CDR3 length is 16 residues. Germline loops: CDR1 SEHNR, CDR2 FQNEAQ (reference sequence). Trimming stripped 5 bases from V and 1 base from J, with 12 bases between. CDR3 sequence reads: CASSRGAVSGANVLTF. For the CDR3, the DNA is TGTGCCAGCAGCCGGGGGGCAGTATCTGGGGCCAACGTCCTGACTTTC.

This clone was observed a single time. V and J are TRBV6-5 and TRBJ2-2; a weak D match, TRBD1 (6 bases). V lost 8 bases, J lost 3 bases, and 13 bases lay in between. The V gene's germline CDR1 is MNHEY and CDR2 SVGAGI. The CDR3 is made up of 14 amino acids. The DNA of the CDR3 is TGTGCCAGCGGAACAGGGTCGGACACCGGGGAGCTGTTTTTT. It encodes CASGTGSDTGELFF.

The CDR3 nucleotides read TGTGCCAGCAGCTTAGGGACTCCCCCTACAGATACGCAGTATTTT. As protein: CASSLGTPPTDTQYF. The chain recombines TRBV7-2 with TRBJ2-3, with a tentative D call TRBD2 (5 bases). CDR3 size: 15 residues. Trimming left V 1 base short and J 3 bases short, with 11 bases between. Per the germline V gene, CDR1 is SGHTA and CDR2 is FQGNSA.

The V and J genes are TRBV27 and TRBJ2-2; weak D call: TRBD2 (6 bases). Germline lookup yields CDR1 MNHEY and CDR2 SMNVEV (reference sequence). CDR3 length: 14 amino acids. Trimming cost V 5 bases and J 7 bases, with 14 bases left between them. Here the CDR3 reads CASSVGLLDGELFF. In DNA form, the CDR3 reads TGTGCCAGCAGTGTGGGACTTTTAGACGGGGAGCTGTTTTTT.

The chain employs TRBV6-5 and TRBJ1-6; the D gene is possibly TRBD1 (6 bases). The germline V gene encodes CDR1 MNHEY and CDR2 SVGAGI. The CDR3 extends over 14 amino acids. V was cut by 0 bases and J by 12 bases, with 12 bases left in between. The CDR3 reads CASSYSTPGEPLHF. The CDR3 DNA sequence: TGTGCCAGCAGTTACTCGACCCCAGGGGAACCCCTCCACTTT.

This clone was seen a single time. J is TRBJ1-1 and V is TRBV5-1; 9 bases are a match to TRBD1. CDR3 size: 15 residues. The J segment lost 2 bases and the V segment lost 4 bases, leaving 6 bases of the junction unmatched. The germline V gene encodes CDR1 SGHRS and CDR2 YFSETQ. In DNA, the CDR3 is TGCGCCAGCAGCCCCAGGACAGGGGACAACACTGAAGCTTTCTTT. Protein: CASSPRTGDNTEAFF.

The V gene is TRBV9, the J gene TRBJ2-1, with 8 nucleotides matching TRBD2. Germline-derived CDR1 and CDR2 are SGDLS and YYNGEE. The ends lost 0 bases at V and 6 bases at J; junction bases unmatched: 5. The CDR3 spans 15 residues. The CDR3 DNA reads TGTGCCAGCAGCGTAGCGGGAGGGCCGGGCAATGAGCAGTTCTTC. Encoded protein: CASSVAGGPGNEQFF. Using reference TRBV9 and TRBJ2-1 for the parts outside the CDR3, the full variable domain is DSGVTQTPKHLITATGQRVTLRCSPRSGDLSVYWYQQSLDQGLQFLIQYYNGEERAKGNILERFSAQQFPDLHSELNLSSLELGDSALYFCASSVAGGPGNEQFFGPGTRLTVL.

The chain carries TRBV27 and TRBJ1-2, with 10 bases identical to TRBD1. Unmatched junction bases numbered 6, after V lost 6 bases and J lost 8 bases. Germline CDR1 is MNHEY and CDR2 is SMNVEV (reference sequence). The CDR3 extends over 13 amino acids. The CDR3 sequence is CASSGTGVRGYTF. The CDR3 bases are TGTGCCAGCAGCGGGACAGGGGTTCGGGGCTACACCTTC.

This clone has just one count. This rearrangement joins TRBV10-3 to TRBJ1-4; D gene uncertain. V lost 5 bases and J 7 bases, leaving 14 bases between the germline ends. Germline V gene data show CDR1 as ENHRY and CDR2 as SYGVKD. The CDR3 extends over 14 amino acids. In DNA, the CDR3 is TGTGCCATCAGTCCAGACCCCGGCGGTGAAAAACTGTTTTTT. Encoded protein: CAISPDPGGEKLFF.

This chain uses TRBV28 with TRBJ2-3; D might be TRBD2 (6 bases). V shed 4 bases and J shed 2 bases, with 13 bases lying between them. Germline V gene sequence: CDR1 MDHEN, CDR2 SYDVKM. The CDR3 is 15 amino acids. The CDR3 is CASSSAGTYTDTQYF. The CDR3 region has the DNA TGTGCCAGCAGTTCCGCGGGAACTTACACAGATACGCAGTATTTT. The whole variable domain, filled in from reference TRBV28 and TRBJ2-3, reads DVKVTQSSRYLVKRTGEKVFLECVQDMDHENMFWYRQDPGLGLRLIYFSYDVKMKEKGDIPEGYSVSREKKERFSLILESASTNQTSMYLCASSSAGTYTDTQYFGPGTRLTVL.

This clone occurred a few times. The chain combines TRBV9 with TRBJ2-1; 8 nucleotides line up with TRBD2. V lost 2 bases, J lost 4 bases, and 8 bases stayed unmatched. This CDR3 has 16 amino acids. Per the germline V gene, CDR1 is SGDLS and CDR2 is YYNGEE. The CDR3 nucleotides read TGTGCCAGCAGCGTCCAAAGCGGGAGAGGTTACAATGAGCAGTTCTTC. This encodes CASSVQSGRGYNEQFF. Together with reference TRBV9 and TRBJ2-1, the CDR3 gives the full variable domain: DSGVTQTPKHLITATGQRVTLRCSPRSGDLSVYWYQQSLDQGLQFLIQYYNGEERAKGNILERFSAQQFPDLHSELNLSSLELGDSALYFCASSVQSGRGYNEQFFGPGTRLTVL.

This clone occurred a few times. This chain connects TRBV2 to TRBJ2-2; tentative D call: TRBD1 (6 bases). CDR1 SNHLY and CDR2 FYNNEI come from the germline V gene. The V and J ends lost 8 bases and 4 bases respectively, with 11 bases between them. This CDR3 spans 13 amino acids. This CDR3 reads CASGTGTTGELFF. CDR3 nucleotides: TGTGCCAGCGGTACAGGGACCACCGGGGAGCTGTTTTTT.

This clone is a singleton in its sample. The chain uses TRBV5-5 and TRBJ1-4; no reliable D call. From germline, CDR1 is SGHKS and CDR2 YYEKEE (reference sequence). The CDR3 is made up of 16 amino acids. Trimming stripped 4 bases from V and 0 bases from J, with 13 bases between. CDR3 protein: CASSRVNRATNEKLFF. The CDR3 DNA follows: TGTGCCAGCAGCCGTGTAAACAGAGCAACTAATGAAAAACTGTTTTTT.

J is TRBJ1-2 and V is TRBV11-2; 8 bases match TRBD1. Trimming cost V 3 bases and J 3 bases; bases outside gene matches: 6. From germline, CDR1 is SGHAT and CDR2 FQNNGV. This CDR3 is 15 amino acids long. The CDR3 here is CASSFTADRDYGYTF. Here the CDR3 DNA reads TGTGCCAGCAGCTTCACCGCGGACAGGGACTATGGCTACACCTTC.